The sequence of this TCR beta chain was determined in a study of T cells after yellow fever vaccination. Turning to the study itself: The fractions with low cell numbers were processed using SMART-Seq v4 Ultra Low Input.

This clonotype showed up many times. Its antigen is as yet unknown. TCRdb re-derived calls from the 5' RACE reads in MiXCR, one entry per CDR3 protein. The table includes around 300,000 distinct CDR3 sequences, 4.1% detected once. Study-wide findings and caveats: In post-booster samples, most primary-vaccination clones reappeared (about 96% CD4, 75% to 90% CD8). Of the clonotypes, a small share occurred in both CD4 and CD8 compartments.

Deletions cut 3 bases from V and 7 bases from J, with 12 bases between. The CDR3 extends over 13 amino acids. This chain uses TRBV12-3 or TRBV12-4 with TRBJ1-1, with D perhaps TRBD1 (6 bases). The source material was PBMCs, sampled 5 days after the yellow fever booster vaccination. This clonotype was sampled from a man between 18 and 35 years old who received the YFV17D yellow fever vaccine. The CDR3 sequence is CASSFAGGGEAFF. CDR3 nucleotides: TGTGCCAGCAGTTTCGCCGGAGGGGGTGAAGCTTTCTTT.